The clone carrying this T cell receptor beta chain was recorded once. Its antigen remains unknown. These data originate in a study of T cell repertoires in cytomegalovirus infection. TCRdb fed the reads into MiXCR, producing one record per CDR3 protein. The data contain about 220,000 distinct CDR3 sequences, 35% to 40% of them singletons. Germline CDR1 MNHEY, CDR2 SMNVEV (reference sequence). The CDR3 is made up of 14 amino acids. V lost 4 bases, J lost 7 bases, and 14 bases lay in between. The source was CD8+ T cells from cultured PBMCs, collected from culture after CMV antigen stimulation. The chain recombines TRBV27 with TRBJ1-5; D gene unclear. This sequence originates from a human donor in good health (CMV status not recorded). Some clones in this sample may be carry-over from other donors' samples. CDR3: CASSYGAIGQPQHF. Written as DNA, the CDR3 is TGTGCCAGCAGTTACGGAGCAATAGGGCAGCCCCAGCATTTT.